This TCR beta chain is from a study of blood T cells in healthy people across ages. Details on this clonotype: Its antigen is unknown. Given a much more abundant clone one base away, this may be a read error.

With a J-beta primer mix and a sample-barcoded 5' primer, a second PCR ran about 7 to 12 cycles. Each CDR3 protein is one row after TCRdb ran MiXCR on the 5' RACE reads. The sample contains some 1.1 million distinct CDR3 sequences, approximately 38% of which appear only once. Study-wide findings and caveats: Fewer expanded clones and more diversity marked long-lived versus aged donors.

Every donor contributed around 10 milliliters of peripheral blood by blood draw. This sequence was found in a man aged 18 to 29 in good health. The material sequenced was blood.

Here the CDR3 reads CASSQGEGYNEQYF. The CDR3 DNA reads TGTGCCAGCAGCCAAGGCGAGGGATACAATGAGCAGTACTTC. The J gene is TRBJ2-7, the V gene TRBV14, with a tentative D call TRBD2 (5 bases). This CDR3 region has 14 residues. The V end was cut by 1 base, the J end by 7 bases, with 14 bases between. The germline V gene has CDR1 SGHDN and CDR2 FVKESK.